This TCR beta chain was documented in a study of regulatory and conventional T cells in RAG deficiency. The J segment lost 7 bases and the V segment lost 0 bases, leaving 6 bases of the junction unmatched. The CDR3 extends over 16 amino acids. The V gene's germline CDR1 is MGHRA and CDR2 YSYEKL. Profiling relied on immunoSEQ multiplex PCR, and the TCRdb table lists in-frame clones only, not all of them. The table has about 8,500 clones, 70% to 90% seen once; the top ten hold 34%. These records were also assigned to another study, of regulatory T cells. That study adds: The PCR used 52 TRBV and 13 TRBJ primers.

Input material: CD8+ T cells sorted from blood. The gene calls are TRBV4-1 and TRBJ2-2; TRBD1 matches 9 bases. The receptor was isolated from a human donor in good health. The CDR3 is CASSQDTGGAGGELFF. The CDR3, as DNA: TGCGCCAGCAGCCAAGACACAGGGGGCGCCGGCGGGGAGCTGTTTTTT.